Following are 21 T cell receptor beta chains from one sample sequenced in a study of T-cell reconstitution after alpha-beta-depleted transplantation in children. The authors prepared the TCRbeta library with unique molecular identifiers. Via MiXCR, TCRdb re-called the PCR reads, giving one row per CDR3 protein. The sample comprises hundreds of thousands of distinct CDR3 sequences, over 10% of which are singletons, and about 2.2% rests with the top ten. Source: PBMCs, mostly from graft donor cells, taken 360 days after TCRalphabeta/CD19-depleted stem cell transplant. Source of these receptors: a male patient between 5 and 17 years old who had a stem cell transplant for acute myeloid leukemia, so the T cells may come from the graft donor.

The V and J genes are TRBV28 and TRBJ2-3; 10 nucleotides line up with TRBD2. V was clipped by 5 bases and J by 4 bases; unmatched bases: 18. The CDR3 consists of 19 residues. CDR1 and CDR2 from the germline V gene are MDHEN and SYDVKM. The CDR3 protein is CASSGEFRASGSRADTQYF. The DNA for the CDR3 is TGTGCCAGCAGTGGGGAGTTTAGGGCTAGCGGGAGTAGGGCAGATACGCAGTATTTT.

This clonotype has only a few counts. The rearrangement joins TRBV6-5 to TRBJ1-5; D is possibly TRBD1 (5 bases). Germline-derived CDR1 and CDR2 are MNHEY and SVGAGI. The ends were cut back, 0 bases at V and 9 bases at J, with 12 bases in the middle. This CDR3 comprises 14 residues. The CDR3 coding sequence is TGTGCCAGCAGTTACTCCAGGGTTGTTTCGCCCCAGCATTTT. Translated, it gives CASSYSRVVSPQHF.

This clonotype was counted ten times or more. The rearrangement uses TRBV7-2 and TRBJ2-6; TRBD1 or TRBD2 may be the D gene (5 bases each). Germline loops: CDR1 SGHTA, CDR2 FQGNSA. Trimming stripped 1 base from V and 2 bases from J, with 6 bases between. The CDR3 covers 15 residues. The DNA for the CDR3 is TGTGCCAGCAGCTTAGGAGGGGCTGGGGCCAACGTCCTGACTTTC. As protein: CASSLGGAGANVLTF.

This clonotype was recorded once. The chain is built from TRBV5-5 and TRBJ2-2; possibly TRBD1 for D (6 bases). In germline, CDR1 is SGHKS, CDR2 YYEKEE (reference sequence). There are 15 residues in the CDR3. Trimming left V 4 bases short and J 2 bases short, with 12 bases between. This chain's CDR3 is CASSGRTDNTGELFF. CDR3 nucleotide sequence: TGTGCCAGCAGCGGCCGGACAGACAACACCGGGGAGCTGTTTTTT.

V gene TRBV7-9 combines with J gene TRBJ2-4; tentatively, D is TRBD1 (5 bases). This CDR3 is 15 amino acids long. Trimming pared 5 bases from V and 5 bases from J, leaving 16 bases between. The germline V gene has CDR1 SEHNR and CDR2 FQNEAQ (reference sequence). The CDR3 loop is CASSARQTNENIQYF. The CDR3 coding sequence is TGTGCCAGCAGCGCCCGACAGACCAACGAAAACATTCAGTACTTC. The full variable domain, rest sourced from reference TRBV7-9 and TRBJ2-4, is DTGVSQNPRHKITKRGQNVTFRCDPISEHNRLYWYRQTLGQGPEFLTYFQNEAQLEKSRLLSDRFSAERPKGSFSTLEIQRTEQGDSAMYLCASSARQTNENIQYFGAGTRLSVL.

This clonotype was recorded many times. V is TRBV5-1 and J is TRBJ1-1; D not resolved. The V gene lost 3 bases and the J gene lost 0 bases, with 9 bases spanning the gap. Germline V gives CDR1 SGHRS, CDR2 YFSETQ. The length of the CDR3 is 14 residues. The CDR3 sequence is CASSSGPMNTEAFF. CDR3 nucleotide sequence: TGCGCCAGCAGCTCAGGACCTATGAACACTGAAGCTTTCTTT.

There are many counts of this clonotype. This rearrangement joins TRBV24-1 to TRBJ2-5, with 8 bases lining up with TRBD1. The CDR3 is made up of 18 amino acids. Germline V gene data show CDR1 as KGHDR and CDR2 as SFDVKD. Unmatched junction bases numbered 12, after V lost 0 bases and J lost 4 bases. This CDR3 reads CATSDLRDRRDQRETQYF. The CDR3 region has the DNA TGTGCCACCAGTGATTTGCGGGACAGGAGGGACCAGCGAGAGACCCAGTACTTC.

V usage is TRBV4-1 and J usage is TRBJ2-3; D may match TRBD1 or TRBD2 (5 bases each). The germline CDR1 and CDR2 sequences are MGHRA and YSYEKL. This CDR3 has 17 amino acids. With 1 base removed from V and 3 bases from J, the gap between germline ends came to 17 bases. CDR3 region: CASSQGSGLWGTDTQYF. The CDR3 DNA sequence: TGCGCCAGCAGCCAAGGTTCAGGGTTGTGGGGGACAGATACGCAGTATTTT.

The CDR3 spells CASSLGSMMPGELFF. CDR3 in DNA: TGTGCCAGCAGTTTGGGGAGTATGATGCCCGGGGAGCTGTTTTTT. This chain joins TRBV27 and TRBJ2-2; a possible D gene is TRBD2 (5 bases). Looked up from germline, CDR1 is MNHEY and CDR2 is SMNVEV (reference sequence). This CDR3 is 15 amino acids long. Trimming shortened V by 3 bases and J by 6 bases, and 14 bases separated the two germline ends.

This clonotype was found a few times. The chain is built from TRBV28 and TRBJ2-3; D is possibly TRBD2 (5 bases). The germline V gene has CDR1 MDHEN and CDR2 SYDVKM. V was shortened by 8 bases and J by 5 bases, with 14 bases between the two germline ends. The length of the CDR3 is 13 residues. The chain's CDR3 is CASGWGELDTQYF. CDR3 DNA sequence: TGTGCCAGCGGGTGGGGAGAGTTAGATACGCAGTATTTT.

This clonotype has a handful of counts. J is TRBJ2-5 and V is TRBV25-1; D may be TRBD1 or TRBD2 (5 bases each). Germline CDR1 and CDR2: MGHDK and SYGVNS. Between the trimmed V and J ends, which lost 1 base and 3 bases, there was a span of 9 bases. This CDR3 region has 14 residues. The CDR3 protein is CASSEWGFEETQYF. CDR3 nucleotide sequence: TGTGCCAGCAGTGAATGGGGGTTCGAAGAGACCCAGTACTTC.

There are many counts of this clonotype. The chain recombines TRBV14 with TRBJ2-1; 12 bases are a match to TRBD1. From germline, CDR1 is SGHDN and CDR2 FVKESK. The CDR3 has 19 amino acids. V lost 2 bases and J lost 0; bases outside the gene matches: 8. The CDR3 sequence is CASSQTGQGAANSYNEQFF. The DNA of the CDR3 is TGTGCCAGCAGCCAAACGGGACAGGGGGCTGCAAACTCCTACAATGAGCAGTTCTTC.

The rearrangement joins TRBV5-1 to TRBJ1-1, with unresolved D. Germline CDR1 reads SGHRS; CDR2 reads YFSETQ. V lost 1 base and J 2 bases, leaving 12 bases between the germline ends. This CDR3 region has 15 residues. DNA for the CDR3: TGCGCCAGCAGCTTGATCGGGGAAGGAAACACTGAAGCTTTCTTT. It yields the protein CASSLIGEGNTEAFF.

This clonotype came up a few times. The rearrangement uses TRBV6-1 and TRBJ1-5; D uncertain. Germline V gene lookup returns CDR1 MNHNS and CDR2 SASEGT. There are 12 residues in the CDR3. The ends were cut back, 2 bases at V and 8 bases at J, with 7 bases in the middle. The CDR3 loop reads CASSESGKPQHF. CDR3 coding DNA: TGTGCCAGCAGTGAAAGTGGTAAGCCCCAGCATTTT.

This clonotype has more than one count but fewer than ten. The chain links TRBV29-1 to TRBJ2-1, with a tentative D call TRBD2 (7 bases). This CDR3 region has 13 residues. Germline CDR1 is SQVTM and CDR2 is ANQGSEA. V lost 6 bases to trimming and J lost 5 bases, with 14 bases between them. CDR3 bases: TGCAGCGTCTTACAGGGAGGGAACAATGAGCAGTTCTTC. Translated, it gives CSVLQGGNNEQFF.

A few counts support this clonotype. The chain couples TRBV20-1 to TRBJ2-5, with 13 bases lining up with TRBD2. The CDR3 has 14 amino acids. Unmatched junction bases numbered 6, after V lost 4 bases and J lost 7 bases. CDR1 DFQATT and CDR2 SNEGSKA come from the germline V gene (reference sequence). CDR3 in DNA: TGCAGTGCTATGACTAGCGGGGGGCTCGGGACCCAGTACTTC. This translates into CSAMTSGGLGTQYF.

The sample holds many counts of this clonotype. The chain carries TRBV29-1 and TRBJ2-7, with 8 bases that match TRBD2. The CDR3 consists of 12 residues. Germline CDR1 and CDR2: SQVTM and ANQGSEA. With V trimmed by 7 bases and J by 3 bases, 5 bases remained unmatched. In nucleotides, the CDR3 is TGCAGCGGCTCTAGCGGGTACTACGAGCAGTACTTC. Its protein product is CSGSSGYYEQYF.

Ten or more counts support this clonotype. The chain couples TRBV9 to TRBJ2-7; D ambiguous. Germline lookup yields CDR1 SGDLS and CDR2 YYNGEE. Trimming removed 0 bases at V and 3 bases at J, with 10 bases between. This CDR3 comprises 14 residues. The DNA of the CDR3 is TGTGCCAGCAGCGTAGGCCCGAGAGGCTACGAGCAGTACTTC. Amino acid sequence: CASSVGPRGYEQYF. Full variable domain (missing parts from reference TRBV9 and TRBJ2-7): DSGVTQTPKHLITATGQRVTLRCSPRSGDLSVYWYQQSLDQGLQFLIQYYNGEERAKGNILERFSAQQFPDLHSELNLSSLELGDSALYFCASSVGPRGYEQYFGPGTRLTVT.

The J gene is TRBJ2-1, the V gene TRBV11-2, with 8 bases aligning to TRBD2. V dropped 6 bases and J dropped 5; count of bases not matched to a gene: 12. The CDR3 extends over 16 amino acids. Germline V gives CDR1 SGHAT, CDR2 FQNNGV. The CDR3 nucleotides are TGTGCCAGCAGGGACACTACCGGGAGGGGACACAATGAGCAGTTCTTC. Its protein is CASRDTTGRGHNEQFF.

The gene calls are TRBV12-3 or TRBV12-4 and TRBJ2-1, with 9 bases aligning to TRBD2. J gave up 8 bases and V 5 bases, and 4 bases lay outside the gene matches. The CDR3 extends over 13 amino acids. CDR3 bases: TGTGCCAGCAGTCCTCGGACTAGCGATGAGCAGTTCTTC. It codes for CASSPRTSDEQFF.

This clonotype was detected ten times or more. V is TRBV4-2 and J is TRBJ2-1, with 12 bases aligning to TRBD2. Germline CDR1 is LGHNA and CDR2 is YNFKEQ. V shed 3 bases, J shed 3 bases, and the junction held 6 bases outside the gene matches. This CDR3 spans 17 amino acids. CDR3 amino acids: CASSQNGLAGFYNEQFF. The CDR3, as DNA: TGTGCCAGCAGCCAGAACGGACTAGCGGGATTCTACAATGAGCAGTTCTTC.